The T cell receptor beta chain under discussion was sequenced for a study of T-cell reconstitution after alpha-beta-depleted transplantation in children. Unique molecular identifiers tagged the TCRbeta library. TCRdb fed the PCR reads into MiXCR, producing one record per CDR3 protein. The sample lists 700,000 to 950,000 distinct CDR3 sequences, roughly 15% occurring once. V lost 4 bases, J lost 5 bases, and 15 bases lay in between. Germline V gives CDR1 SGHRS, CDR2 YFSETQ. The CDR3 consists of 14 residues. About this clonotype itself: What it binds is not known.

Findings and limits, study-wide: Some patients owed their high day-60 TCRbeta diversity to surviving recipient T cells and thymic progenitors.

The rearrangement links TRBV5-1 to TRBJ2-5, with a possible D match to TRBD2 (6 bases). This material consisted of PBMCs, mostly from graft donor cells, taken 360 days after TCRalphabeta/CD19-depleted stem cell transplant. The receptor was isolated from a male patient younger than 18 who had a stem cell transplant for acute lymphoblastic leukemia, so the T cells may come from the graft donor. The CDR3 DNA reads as TGCGCCAGCAGCGCGGGACTCCTGTCGGAGACCCAGTACTTC. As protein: CASSAGLLSETQYF.